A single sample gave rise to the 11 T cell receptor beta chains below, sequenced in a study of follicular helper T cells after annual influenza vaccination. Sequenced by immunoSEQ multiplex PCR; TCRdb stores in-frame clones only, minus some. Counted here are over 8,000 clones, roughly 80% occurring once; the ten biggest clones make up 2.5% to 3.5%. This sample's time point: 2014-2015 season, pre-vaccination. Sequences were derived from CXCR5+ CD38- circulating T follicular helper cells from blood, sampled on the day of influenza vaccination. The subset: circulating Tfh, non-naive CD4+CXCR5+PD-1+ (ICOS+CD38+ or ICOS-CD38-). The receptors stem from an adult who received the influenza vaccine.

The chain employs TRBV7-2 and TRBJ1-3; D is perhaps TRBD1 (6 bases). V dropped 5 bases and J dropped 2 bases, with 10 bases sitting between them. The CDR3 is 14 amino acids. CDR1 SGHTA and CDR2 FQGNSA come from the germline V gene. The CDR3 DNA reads TGTGCCAGCAGCCCACAGGGTACTGGAAACACCATATATTTT. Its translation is CASSPQGTGNTIYF.

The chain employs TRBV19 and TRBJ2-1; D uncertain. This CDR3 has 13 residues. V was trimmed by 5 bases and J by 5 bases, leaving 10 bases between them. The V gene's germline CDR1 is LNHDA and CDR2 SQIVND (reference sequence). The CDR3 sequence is CASSWQVNNEQFF. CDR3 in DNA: TGTGCCAGTAGTTGGCAGGTAAACAATGAGCAGTTCTTC.

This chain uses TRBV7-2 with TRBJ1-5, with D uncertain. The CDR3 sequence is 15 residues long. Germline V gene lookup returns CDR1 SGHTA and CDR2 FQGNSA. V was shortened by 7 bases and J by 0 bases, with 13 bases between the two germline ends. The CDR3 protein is CASTLAGNSNQPQHF. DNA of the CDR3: TGTGCCAGCACTCTGGCGGGTAATAGCAATCAGCCCCAGCATTTT.

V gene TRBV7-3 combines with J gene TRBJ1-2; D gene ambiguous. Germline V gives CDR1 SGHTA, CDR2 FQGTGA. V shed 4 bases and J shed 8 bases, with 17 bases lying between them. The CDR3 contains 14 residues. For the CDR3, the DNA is TGTGCCAGCAGCTCCGTCCCCGGTCAAAGCGGCTACACCTTC. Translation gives CASSSVPGQSGYTF.

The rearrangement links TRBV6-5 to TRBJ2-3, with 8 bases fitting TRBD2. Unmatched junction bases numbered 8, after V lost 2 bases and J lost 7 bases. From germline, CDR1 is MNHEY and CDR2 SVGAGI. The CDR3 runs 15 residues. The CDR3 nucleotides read TGTGCCAGCAGTTACGCCCGGGGGGGCCCATATACGCAGTATTTT. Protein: CASSYARGGPYTQYF.

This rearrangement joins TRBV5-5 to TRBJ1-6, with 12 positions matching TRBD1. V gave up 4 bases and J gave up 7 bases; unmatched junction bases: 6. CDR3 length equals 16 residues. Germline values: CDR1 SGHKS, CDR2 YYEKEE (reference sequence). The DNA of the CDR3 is TGTGCCAGCAGCGGGGGGACAGGGGGCGTGAATTCACCCCTCCACTTT. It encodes CASSGGTGGVNSPLHF.

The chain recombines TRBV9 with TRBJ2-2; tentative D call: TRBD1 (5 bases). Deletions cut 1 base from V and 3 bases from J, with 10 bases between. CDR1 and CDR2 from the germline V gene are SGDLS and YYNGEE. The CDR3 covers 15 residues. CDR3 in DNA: TGTGCCAGCAGCGTATCTGGGGCGGACACCGGGGAGCTGTTTTTT. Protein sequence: CASSVSGADTGELFF.

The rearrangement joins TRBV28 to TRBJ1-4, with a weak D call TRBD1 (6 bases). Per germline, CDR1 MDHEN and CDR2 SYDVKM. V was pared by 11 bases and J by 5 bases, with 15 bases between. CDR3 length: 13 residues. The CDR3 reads CAHRGGQNEKLFF. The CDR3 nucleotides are TGTGCCCACCGGGGGGGGCAAAATGAAAAACTGTTTTTT.

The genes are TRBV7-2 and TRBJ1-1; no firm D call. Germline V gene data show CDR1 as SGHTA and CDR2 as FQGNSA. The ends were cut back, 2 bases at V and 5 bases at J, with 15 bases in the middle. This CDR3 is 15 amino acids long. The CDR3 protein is CASSLRQRVTTEAFF. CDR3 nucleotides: TGTGCCAGCAGCTTACGGCAGAGGGTCACGACTGAAGCTTTCTTT.

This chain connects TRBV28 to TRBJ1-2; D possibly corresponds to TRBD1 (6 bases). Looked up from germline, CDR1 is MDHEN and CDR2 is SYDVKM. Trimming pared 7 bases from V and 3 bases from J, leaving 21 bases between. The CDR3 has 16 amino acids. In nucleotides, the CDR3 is TGTGCCAGCAACGATCCGGGTGGGGGGCCGGACTATGGCTACACCTTC. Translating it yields CASNDPGGGPDYGYTF.

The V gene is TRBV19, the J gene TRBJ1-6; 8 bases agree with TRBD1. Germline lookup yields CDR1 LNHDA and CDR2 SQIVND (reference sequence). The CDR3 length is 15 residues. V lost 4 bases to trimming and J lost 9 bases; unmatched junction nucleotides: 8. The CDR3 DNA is TGTGCCAGTAGTACGGCAGGGGGCAGCGGTTCACCCCTCCACTTT. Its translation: CASSTAGGSGSPLHF.